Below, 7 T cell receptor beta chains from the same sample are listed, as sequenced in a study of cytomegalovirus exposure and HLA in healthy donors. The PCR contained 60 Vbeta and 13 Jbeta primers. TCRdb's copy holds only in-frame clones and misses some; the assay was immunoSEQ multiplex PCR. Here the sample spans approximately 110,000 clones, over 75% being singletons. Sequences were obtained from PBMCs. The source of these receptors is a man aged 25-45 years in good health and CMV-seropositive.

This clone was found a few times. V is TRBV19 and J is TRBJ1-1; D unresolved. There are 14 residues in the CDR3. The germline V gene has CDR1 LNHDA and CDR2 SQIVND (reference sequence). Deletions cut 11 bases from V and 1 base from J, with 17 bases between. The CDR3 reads CASARGGRNTEAFF. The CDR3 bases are TGTGCCTCCGCCCGGGGAGGGCGGAACACTGAAGCTTTCTTT.

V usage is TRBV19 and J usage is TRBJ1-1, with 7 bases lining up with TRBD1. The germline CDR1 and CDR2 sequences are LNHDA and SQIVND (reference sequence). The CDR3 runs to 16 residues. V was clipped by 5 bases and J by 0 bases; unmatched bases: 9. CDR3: CASSFRGTDLNTEAFF. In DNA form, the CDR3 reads TGTGCCAGTAGTTTTCGGGGGACAGACCTGAACACTGAAGCTTTCTTT.

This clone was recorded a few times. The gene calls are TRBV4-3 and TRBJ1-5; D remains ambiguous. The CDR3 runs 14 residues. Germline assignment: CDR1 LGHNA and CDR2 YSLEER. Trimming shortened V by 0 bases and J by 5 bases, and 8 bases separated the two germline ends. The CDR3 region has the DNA TGCGCCAGCAGCCAAGATCTATCGGATCAGCCCCAGCATTTT. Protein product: CASSQDLSDQPQHF.

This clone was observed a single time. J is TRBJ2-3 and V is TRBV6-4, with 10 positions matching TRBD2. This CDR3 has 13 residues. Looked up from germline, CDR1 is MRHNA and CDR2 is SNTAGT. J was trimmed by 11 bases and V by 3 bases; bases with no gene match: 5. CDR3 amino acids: CASSEASGGRQYF. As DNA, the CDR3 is TGTGCCAGCAGTGAAGCTAGCGGGGGTAGGCAGTATTTT.

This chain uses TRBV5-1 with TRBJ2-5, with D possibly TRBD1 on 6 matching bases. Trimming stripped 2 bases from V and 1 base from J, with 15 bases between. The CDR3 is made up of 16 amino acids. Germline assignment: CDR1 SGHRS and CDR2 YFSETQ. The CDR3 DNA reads TGCGCCAGCAGCTTAATGGGGACACTCCCCCAAGAGACCCAGTACTTC. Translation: CASSLMGTLPQETQYF. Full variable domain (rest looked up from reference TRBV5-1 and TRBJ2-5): KAGVTQTPRYLIKTRGQQVTLSCSPISGHRSVSWYQQTPGQGLQFLFEYFSETQRNKGNFPGRFSGRQFSNSRSEMNVSTLELGDSALYLCASSLMGTLPQETQYFGPGTRLLVL.

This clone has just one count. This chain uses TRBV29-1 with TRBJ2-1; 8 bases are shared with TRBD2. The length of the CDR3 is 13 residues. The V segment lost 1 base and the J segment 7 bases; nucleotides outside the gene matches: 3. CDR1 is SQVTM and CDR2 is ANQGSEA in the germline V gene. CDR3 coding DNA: TGCAGCGTTGAAGGGGTAGCGGGGAATGAGCAGTTCTTC. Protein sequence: CSVEGVAGNEQFF.

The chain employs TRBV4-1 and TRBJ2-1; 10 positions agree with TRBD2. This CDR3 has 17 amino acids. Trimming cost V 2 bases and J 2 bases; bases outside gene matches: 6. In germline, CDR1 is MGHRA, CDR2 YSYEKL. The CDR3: CASSQRSSGGPYNEQFF. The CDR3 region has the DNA TGCGCCAGCAGCCAAAGGTCTAGCGGGGGCCCCTACAATGAGCAGTTCTTC.